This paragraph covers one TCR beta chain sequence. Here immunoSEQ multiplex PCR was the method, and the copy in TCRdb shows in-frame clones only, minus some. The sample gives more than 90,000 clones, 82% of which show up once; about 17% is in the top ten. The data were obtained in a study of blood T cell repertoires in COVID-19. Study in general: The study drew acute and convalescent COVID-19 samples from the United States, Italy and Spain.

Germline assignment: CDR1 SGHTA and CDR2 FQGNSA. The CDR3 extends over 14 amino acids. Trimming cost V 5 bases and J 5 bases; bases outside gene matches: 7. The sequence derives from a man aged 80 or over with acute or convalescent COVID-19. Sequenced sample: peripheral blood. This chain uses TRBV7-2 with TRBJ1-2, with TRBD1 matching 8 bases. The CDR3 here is CASSQDRESYGYTF. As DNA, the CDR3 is TGTGCCAGCAGCCAGGACAGGGAGTCATATGGCTACACCTTC.